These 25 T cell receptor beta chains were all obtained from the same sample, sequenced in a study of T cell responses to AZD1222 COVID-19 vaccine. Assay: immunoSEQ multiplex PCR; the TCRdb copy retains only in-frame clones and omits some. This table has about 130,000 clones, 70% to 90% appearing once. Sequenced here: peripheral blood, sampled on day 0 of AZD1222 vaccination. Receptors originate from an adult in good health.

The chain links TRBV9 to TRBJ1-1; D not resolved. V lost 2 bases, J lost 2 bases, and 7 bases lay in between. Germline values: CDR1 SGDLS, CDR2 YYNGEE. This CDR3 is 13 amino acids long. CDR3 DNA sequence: TGTGCCAGCAGCGTGACCCTAAACACTGAAGCTTTCTTT. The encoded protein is CASSVTLNTEAFF.

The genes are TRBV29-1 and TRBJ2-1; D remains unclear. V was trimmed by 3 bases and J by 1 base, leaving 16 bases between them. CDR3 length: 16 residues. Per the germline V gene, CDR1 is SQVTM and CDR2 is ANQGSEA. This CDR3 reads CSVDNVDGRSYNEQFF. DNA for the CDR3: TGCAGCGTTGATAACGTTGATGGACGGTCCTACAATGAGCAGTTCTTC.

The CDR3 loop is CATSRRLAGNNEQFF. CDR3 bases: TGTGCCACCAGCAGGCGGCTAGCGGGTAACAATGAGCAGTTCTTC. The chain combines TRBV15 with TRBJ2-1, with TRBD2 identical over 8 bases. Trimming at V came to 3 bases and at J to 5 bases, leaving 6 bases not matched to a gene. Germline lookup yields CDR1 LNHNV and CDR2 YYDKDF (reference sequence). The CDR3 sequence is 15 residues long.

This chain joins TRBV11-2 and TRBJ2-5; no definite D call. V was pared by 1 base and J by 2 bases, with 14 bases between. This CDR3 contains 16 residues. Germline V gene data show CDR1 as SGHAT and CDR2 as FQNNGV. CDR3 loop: CASSLAPLRVQETQYF. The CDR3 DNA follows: TGTGCCAGCAGCTTAGCCCCCTTACGGGTACAAGAGACCCAGTACTTC.

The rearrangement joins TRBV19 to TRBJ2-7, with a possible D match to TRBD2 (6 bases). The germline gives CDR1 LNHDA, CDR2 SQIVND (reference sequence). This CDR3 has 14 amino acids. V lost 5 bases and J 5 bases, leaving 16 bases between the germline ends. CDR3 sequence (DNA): TGTGCCAGTAGTTTGGGATTGGGGGAGGACGAGCAGTACTTC. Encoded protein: CASSLGLGEDEQYF.

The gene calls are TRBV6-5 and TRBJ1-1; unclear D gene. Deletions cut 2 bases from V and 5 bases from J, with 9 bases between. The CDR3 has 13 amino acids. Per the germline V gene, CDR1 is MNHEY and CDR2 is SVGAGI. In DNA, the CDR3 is TGTGCCAGCAGTTACAGAGGGAGTACTGAAGCTTTCTTT. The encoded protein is CASSYRGSTEAFF.

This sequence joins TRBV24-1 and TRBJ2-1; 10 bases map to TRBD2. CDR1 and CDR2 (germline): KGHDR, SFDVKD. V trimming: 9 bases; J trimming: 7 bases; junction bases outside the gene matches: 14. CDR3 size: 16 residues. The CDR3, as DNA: TGTGCCACCTCCGGAGTAGCGGGAGGTCCTGGGAATGAGCAGTTCTTC. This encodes CATSGVAGGPGNEQFF.

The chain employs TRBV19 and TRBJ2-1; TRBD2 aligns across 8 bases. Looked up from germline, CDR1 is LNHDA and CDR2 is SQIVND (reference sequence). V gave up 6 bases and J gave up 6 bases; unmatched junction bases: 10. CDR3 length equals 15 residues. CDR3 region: CASSVEISGVNEQFF. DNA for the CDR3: TGTGCCAGTAGCGTCGAAATTAGCGGGGTCAATGAGCAGTTCTTC.

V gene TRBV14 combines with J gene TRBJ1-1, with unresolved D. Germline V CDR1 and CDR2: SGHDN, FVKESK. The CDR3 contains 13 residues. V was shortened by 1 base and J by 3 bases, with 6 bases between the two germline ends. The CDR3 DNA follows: TGTGCCAGCAGCCAAGTCTGGGACACTGAAGCTTTCTTT. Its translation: CASSQVWDTEAFF.

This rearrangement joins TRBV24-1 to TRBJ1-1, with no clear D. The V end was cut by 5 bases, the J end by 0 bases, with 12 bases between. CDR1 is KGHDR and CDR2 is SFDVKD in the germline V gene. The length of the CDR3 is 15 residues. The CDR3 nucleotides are TGTGCCACCAGTGGCAGCAGTGTATTGAACACTGAAGCTTTCTTT. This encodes CATSGSSVLNTEAFF.

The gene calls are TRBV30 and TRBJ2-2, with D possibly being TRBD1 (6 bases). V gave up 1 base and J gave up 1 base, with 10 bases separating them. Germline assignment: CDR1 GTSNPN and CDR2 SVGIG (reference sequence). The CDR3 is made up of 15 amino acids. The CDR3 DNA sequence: TGTGCCTGGAGTGAGCAGGGGCTGAACACCGGGGAGCTGTTTTTT. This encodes CAWSEQGLNTGELFF.

CDR3 residues: CASSGTAGADTQYF. The CDR3 DNA follows: TGCGCCAGCAGCGGGACAGCAGGGGCAGATACGCAGTATTTT. The chain has TRBV5-1 and TRBJ2-3; TRBD1 matches at 7 bases. Looked up from germline, CDR1 is SGHRS and CDR2 is YFSETQ. The V gene end was trimmed by 4 bases and the J gene end by 4 bases; junction bases not matched to a gene: 6. The CDR3 covers 14 residues. Full variable domain (outside the CDR3, taken from reference TRBV5-1 and TRBJ2-3): KAGVTQTPRYLIKTRGQQVTLSCSPISGHRSVSWYQQTPGQGLQFLFEYFSETQRNKGNFPGRFSGRQFSNSRSEMNVSTLELGDSALYLCASSGTAGADTQYFGPGTRLTVL.

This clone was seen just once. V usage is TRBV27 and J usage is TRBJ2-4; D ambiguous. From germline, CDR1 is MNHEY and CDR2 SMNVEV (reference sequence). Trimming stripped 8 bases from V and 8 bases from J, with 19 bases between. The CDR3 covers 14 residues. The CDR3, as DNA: TGTGCCAGCGCCCGGGCAGACCATCCAGACATTCAGTACTTC. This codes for CASARADHPDIQYF.

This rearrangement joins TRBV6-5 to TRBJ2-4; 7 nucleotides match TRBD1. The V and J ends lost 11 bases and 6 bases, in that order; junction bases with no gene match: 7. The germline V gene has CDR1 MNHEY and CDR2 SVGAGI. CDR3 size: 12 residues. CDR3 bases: TGTGCCGTAAGGGCAGGGGGAAACATTCAGTACTTC. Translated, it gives CAVRAGGNIQYF.

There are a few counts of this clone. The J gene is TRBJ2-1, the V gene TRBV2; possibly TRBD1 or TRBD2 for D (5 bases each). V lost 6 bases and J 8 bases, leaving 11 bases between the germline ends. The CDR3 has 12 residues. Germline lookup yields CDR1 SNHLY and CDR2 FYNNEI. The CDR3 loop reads CASRGDWDEQFF. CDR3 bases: TGTGCCAGCAGGGGGGATTGGGATGAGCAGTTCTTC.

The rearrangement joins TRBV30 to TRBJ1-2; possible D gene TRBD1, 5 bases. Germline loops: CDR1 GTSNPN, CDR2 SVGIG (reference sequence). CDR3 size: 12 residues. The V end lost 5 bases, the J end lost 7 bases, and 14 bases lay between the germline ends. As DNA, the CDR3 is TGTGCCTGGGACGCGGGGCTTTCTGGCTACACCTTC. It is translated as CAWDAGLSGYTF. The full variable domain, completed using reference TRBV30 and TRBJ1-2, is SQTIHQWPATLVQPVGSPLSLECTVEGTSNPNLYWYRQAAGRGLQLLFYSVGIGQISSEVPQNLSASRPQDRQFILSSKKLLLSDSGFYLCAWDAGLSGYTFGSGTRLTVV.

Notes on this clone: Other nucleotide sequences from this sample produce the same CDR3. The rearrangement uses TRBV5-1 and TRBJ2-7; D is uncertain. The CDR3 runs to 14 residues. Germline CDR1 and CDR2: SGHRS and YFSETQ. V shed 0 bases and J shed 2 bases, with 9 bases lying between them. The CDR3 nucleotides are TGCGCCAGCAGCTTGGTAGTTTCCCCCTACGAGCAGTACTTC. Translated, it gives CASSLVVSPYEQYF.

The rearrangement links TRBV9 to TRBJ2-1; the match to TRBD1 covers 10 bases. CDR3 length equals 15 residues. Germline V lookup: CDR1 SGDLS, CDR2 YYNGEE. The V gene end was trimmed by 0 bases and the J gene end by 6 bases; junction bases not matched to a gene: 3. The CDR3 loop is CASSVGQGAGNEQFF. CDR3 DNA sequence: TGTGCCAGCAGCGTAGGACAGGGGGCAGGCAATGAGCAGTTCTTC.

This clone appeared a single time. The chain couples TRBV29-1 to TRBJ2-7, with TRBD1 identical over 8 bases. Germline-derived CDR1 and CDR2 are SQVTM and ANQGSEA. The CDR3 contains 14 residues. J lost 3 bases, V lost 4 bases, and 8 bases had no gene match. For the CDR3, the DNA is TGCAGCGTTGCGACCGGGGACAGGTTCTACGAGCAGTACTTC. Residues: CSVATGDRFYEQYF.

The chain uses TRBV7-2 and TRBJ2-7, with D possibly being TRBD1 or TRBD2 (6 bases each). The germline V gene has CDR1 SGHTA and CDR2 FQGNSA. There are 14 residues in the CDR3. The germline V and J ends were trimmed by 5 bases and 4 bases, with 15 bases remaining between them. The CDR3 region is CASSRGGLTYEQYF. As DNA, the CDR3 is TGTGCCAGCAGCAGAGGGGGACTTACGTACGAGCAGTACTTC. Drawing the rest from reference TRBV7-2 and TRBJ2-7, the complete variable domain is GAGVSQSPSNKVTEKGKDVELRCDPISGHTALYWYRQSLGQGLEFLIYFQGNSAPDKSGLPSDRFSAERTGGSVSTLTIQRTQQEDSAVYLCASSRGGLTYEQYFGPGTRLTVT.

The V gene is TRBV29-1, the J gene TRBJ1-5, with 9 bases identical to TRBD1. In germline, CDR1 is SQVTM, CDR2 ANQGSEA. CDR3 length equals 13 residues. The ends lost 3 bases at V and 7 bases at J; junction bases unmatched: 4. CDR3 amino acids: CSVEGQGRQPQHF. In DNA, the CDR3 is TGCAGCGTTGAGGGACAGGGAAGACAGCCCCAGCATTTT. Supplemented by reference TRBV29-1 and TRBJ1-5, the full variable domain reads SAVISQKPSRDICQRGTSLTIQCQVDSQVTMMFWYRQQPGQSLTLIATANQGSEATYESGFVIDKFPISRPNLTFSTLTVSNMSPEDSSIYLCSVEGQGRQPQHFGDGTRLSIL.

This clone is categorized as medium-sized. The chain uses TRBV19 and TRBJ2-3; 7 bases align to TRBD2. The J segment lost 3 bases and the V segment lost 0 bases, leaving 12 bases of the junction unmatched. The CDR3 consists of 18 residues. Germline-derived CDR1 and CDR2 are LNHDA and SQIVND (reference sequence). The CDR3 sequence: CASSIDWSRAGNTDTQYF. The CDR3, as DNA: TGTGCCAGTAGTATAGATTGGTCTCGAGCGGGAAATACAGATACGCAGTATTTT.

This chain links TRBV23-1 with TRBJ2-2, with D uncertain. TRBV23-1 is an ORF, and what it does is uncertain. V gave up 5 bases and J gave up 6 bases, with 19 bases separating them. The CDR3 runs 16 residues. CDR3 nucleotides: TGCGCCAGCAGTACACAGATTCCCACCGACGCCGGGGAGCTGTTTTTT. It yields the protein CASSTQIPTDAGELFF.

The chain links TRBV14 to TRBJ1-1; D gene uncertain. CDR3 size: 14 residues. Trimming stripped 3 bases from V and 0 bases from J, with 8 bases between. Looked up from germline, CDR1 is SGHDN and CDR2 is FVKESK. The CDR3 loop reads CASSHGRLNTEAFF. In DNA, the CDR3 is TGTGCCAGCAGCCACGGACGGTTGAACACTGAAGCTTTCTTT.

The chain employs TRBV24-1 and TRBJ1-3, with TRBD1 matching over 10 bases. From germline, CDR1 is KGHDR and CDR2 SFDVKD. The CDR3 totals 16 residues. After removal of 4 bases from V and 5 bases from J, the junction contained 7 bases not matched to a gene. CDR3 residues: CATSDSGQGLRNTIYF. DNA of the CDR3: TGTGCCACCAGTGACTCGGGACAGGGGTTACGAAACACCATATATTTT.